The TCR beta chain described here comes from a study of CD8+ T cells in alopecia areata. Isolated RNA was reverse transcribed into cDNA used as the sequencing template. Sequenced by immunoSEQ multiplex PCR; TCRdb stores in-frame clones only, minus some. The repertoire includes roughly 60,000 clones, 46% of them detected once, and roughly 22% sits in the top ten. Treatment described: oral pan-JAK inhibitor, 5-10 mg twice daily. Peripheral blood and lesional scalp punch biopsies came from alopecia areata patients. V gave up 2 bases and J gave up 3 bases, with 11 bases separating them. CDR3 length: 15 residues. Germline V gene data show CDR1 as MNHEY and CDR2 as SMNVEV (reference sequence).

Sample: CD8+ T cells sorted from blood, taken at approximately week 37, from a patient treated with tofacitinib. The receptor comes from a human donor with alopecia areata. The chain employs TRBV27 and TRBJ1-5, with D perhaps TRBD1 (6 bases). The CDR3 here is CASSLRAGVNQPQHF. The CDR3 DNA is TGTGCCAGCAGTTTAAGGGCAGGGGTCAATCAGCCCCAGCATTTT.